Each of the 6 T cell receptor beta chains below was sequenced from the same sample in a study of post-analysis software for immune sequencing data. Study findings and constraints: Compared with controls, patients had more of 4 or 5 TRBV segments, including TRBV5-6, TRBV5-1 and TRBV20-1.

No antigen has been identified for these receptors. Each TCR beta cDNA library carried unique molecular identifiers. TCRdb processed the PCR reads anew with MiXCR; each CDR3 protein has one entry. The sample has hundreds of thousands of distinct CDR3 sequences, about 32% seen once; the top ten hold 0.55% to 0.65%. The sequenced sample consisted of blood. Every receptor here comes from a girl aged 10-17 years with multiple sclerosis.

This clonotype was seen more than once but under ten times. The genes are TRBV10-3 and TRBJ2-4; the match to TRBD1 covers 9 bases. Germline V CDR1 and CDR2: ENHRY, SYGVKD. V lost 3 bases to trimming and J lost 4 bases; unmatched junction nucleotides: 7. There are 16 residues in the CDR3. This CDR3 reads CAISDGNRGLKNIQYF. The CDR3, as DNA: TGTGCCATCAGTGATGGAAACAGGGGGCTGAAAAACATTCAGTACTTC.

A few counts support this clonotype. The junction departs from germline at one end; a sequencing error may be responsible. This chain uses TRBV5-1 with TRBJ2-7; perhaps D is TRBD1 or TRBD2 (5 bases each). The CDR3 contains 18 residues. The germline CDR1 and CDR2 sequences are SGHRS and YFSETQ. Written as DNA, the CDR3 is TGCACCAGCAGACTGGGCAAGGGATTACAACGGGGCTTCTACGAGCAGTACTTC. Translation gives CTSRLGKGLQRGFYEQYF.

This clonotype was seen at least ten times. The rearrangement uses TRBV14 and TRBJ2-5, with 9 bases matching TRBD1. The junction had 18 bases not matched to a gene; V was cut back by 0 bases and J by 10 bases. The germline CDR1 and CDR2 sequences are SGHDN and FVKESK. The CDR3 is 18 amino acids. The CDR3 sequence: CASSQDSAGTGRTVRQYF. In nucleotides, the CDR3 is TGTGCCAGCAGCCAAGATTCGGCTGGGACAGGGAGGACGGTCCGCCAGTACTTC.

This clonotype was counted a few times. The gene calls are TRBV20-1 and TRBJ2-7, with TRBD2 identical over 14 bases. Germline V gene lookup returns CDR1 DFQATT and CDR2 SNEGSKA (reference sequence). The ends lost 5 bases at V and 2 bases at J; junction bases unmatched: 11. This CDR3 spans 17 amino acids. In nucleotides, the CDR3 is TGCAGTGCTGCCCCGGGACTAGCGGGAGTGAGAACCTACGAGCAGTACTTC. Translation: CSAAPGLAGVRTYEQYF.

This chain links TRBV20-1 with TRBJ2-1; D unclear. The CDR3 totals 10 residues. V shed 3 bases and J shed 5 bases, with 2 bases lying between them. Germline lookup yields CDR1 DFQATT and CDR2 SNEGSKA (reference sequence). CDR3 residues: CSASNNEQFF. DNA for the CDR3: TGCAGTGCTAGTAACAATGAGCAGTTCTTC.

This clonotype turned up a few times. The chain couples TRBV20-1 to TRBJ2-3; 12 positions agree with TRBD2. The germline V gene has CDR1 DFQATT and CDR2 SNEGSKA (reference sequence). The CDR3 runs to 16 residues. Trimming at V came to 3 bases and at J to 5 bases, leaving 9 bases not matched to a gene. The CDR3 DNA reads TGCAGTGCTAGTCTGAAGACTAGCGGGAGAGGAGATACGCAGTATTTT. It specifies CSASLKTSGRGDTQYF.